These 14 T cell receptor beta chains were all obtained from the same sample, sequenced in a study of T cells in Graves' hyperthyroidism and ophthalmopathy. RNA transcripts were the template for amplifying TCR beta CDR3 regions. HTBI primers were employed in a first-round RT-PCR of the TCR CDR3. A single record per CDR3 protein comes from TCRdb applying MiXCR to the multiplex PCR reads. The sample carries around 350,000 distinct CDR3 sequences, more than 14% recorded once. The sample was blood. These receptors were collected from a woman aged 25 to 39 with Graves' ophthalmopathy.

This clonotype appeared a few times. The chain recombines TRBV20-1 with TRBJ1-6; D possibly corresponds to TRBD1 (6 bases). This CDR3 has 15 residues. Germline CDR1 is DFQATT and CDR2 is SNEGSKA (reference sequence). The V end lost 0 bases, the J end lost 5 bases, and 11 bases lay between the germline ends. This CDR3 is CSAREWDTNNSPLHF. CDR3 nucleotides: TGCAGTGCTAGAGAATGGGACACCAATAATTCACCCCTCCACTTT.

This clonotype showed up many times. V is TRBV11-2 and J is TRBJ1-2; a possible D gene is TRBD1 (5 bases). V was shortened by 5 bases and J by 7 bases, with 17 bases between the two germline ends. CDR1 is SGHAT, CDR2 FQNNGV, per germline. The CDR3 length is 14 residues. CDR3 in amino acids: CASSPGPQAFGYTF. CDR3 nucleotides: TGTGCCAGCAGCCCTGGGCCACAGGCATTTGGCTACACCTTC.

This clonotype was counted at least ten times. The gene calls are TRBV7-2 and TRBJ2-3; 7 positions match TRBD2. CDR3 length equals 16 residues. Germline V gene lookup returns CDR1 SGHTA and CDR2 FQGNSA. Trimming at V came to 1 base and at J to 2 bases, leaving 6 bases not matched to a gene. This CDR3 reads CASSLDPGGYTDTQYF. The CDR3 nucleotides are TGTGCCAGCAGCTTAGATCCGGGGGGATACACAGATACGCAGTATTTT.

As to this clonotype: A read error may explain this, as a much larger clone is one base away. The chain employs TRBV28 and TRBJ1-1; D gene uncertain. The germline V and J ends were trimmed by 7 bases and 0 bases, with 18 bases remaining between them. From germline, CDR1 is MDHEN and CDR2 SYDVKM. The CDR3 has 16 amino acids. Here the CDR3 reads CASKESGMGMNTEAFF. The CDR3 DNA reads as TGTGCCAGCAAGGAGTCAGGAATGGGAATGAACACTGAAGCTTTCTTT.

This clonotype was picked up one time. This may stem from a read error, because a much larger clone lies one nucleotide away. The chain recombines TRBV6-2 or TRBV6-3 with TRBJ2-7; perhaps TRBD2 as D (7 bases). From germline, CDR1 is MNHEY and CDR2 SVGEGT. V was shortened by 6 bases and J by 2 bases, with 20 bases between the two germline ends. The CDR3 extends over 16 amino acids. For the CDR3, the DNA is TGTGCCAGCAGCTATGACGGTCGGGGGGCAACCTACGAGCAGTACTTC. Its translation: CASSYDGRGATYEQYF.

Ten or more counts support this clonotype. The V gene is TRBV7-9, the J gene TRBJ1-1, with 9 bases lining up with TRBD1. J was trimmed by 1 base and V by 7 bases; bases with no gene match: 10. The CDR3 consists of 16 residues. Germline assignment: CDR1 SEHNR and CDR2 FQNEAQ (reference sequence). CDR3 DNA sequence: TGTGCCAGCATTCGGGACAGGGTATCCGCGAACACTGAAGCTTTCTTT. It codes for CASIRDRVSANTEAFF.

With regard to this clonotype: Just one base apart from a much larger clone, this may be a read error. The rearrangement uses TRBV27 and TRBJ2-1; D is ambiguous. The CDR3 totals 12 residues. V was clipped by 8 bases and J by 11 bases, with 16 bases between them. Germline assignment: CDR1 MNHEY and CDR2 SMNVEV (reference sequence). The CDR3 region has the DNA TGTGCCAGCGGTCCCAGTTATTTACAGCAGTTCTTC. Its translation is CASGPSYLQQFF.

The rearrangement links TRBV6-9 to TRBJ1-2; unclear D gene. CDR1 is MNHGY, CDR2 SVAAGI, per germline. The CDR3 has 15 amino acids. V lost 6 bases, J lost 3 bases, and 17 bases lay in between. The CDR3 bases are TGTGCCAGCAGCTACGACGGCAGGAACCACTATGGCTACACCTTC. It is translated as CASSYDGRNHYGYTF.

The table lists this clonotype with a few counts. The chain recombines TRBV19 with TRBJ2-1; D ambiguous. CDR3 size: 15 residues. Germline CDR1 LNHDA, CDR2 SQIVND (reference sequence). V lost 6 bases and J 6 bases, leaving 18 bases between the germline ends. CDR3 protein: CASRPSLVVVNEQFF. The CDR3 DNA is TGTGCCAGTAGGCCATCTTTGGTGGTTGTCAATGAGCAGTTCTTC.

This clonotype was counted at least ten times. The CDR3 sequence: CASSQGWQANYGYTF. Written as DNA, the CDR3 is TGTGCCAGCTCACAGGGGTGGCAAGCTAACTATGGCTACACCTTC. J is TRBJ1-2 and V is TRBV11-2, with 7 nucleotides matching TRBD1. The CDR3 runs to 15 residues. Trimming cost V 8 bases and J 0 bases; bases outside gene matches: 9. Germline V CDR1 and CDR2: SGHAT, FQNNGV.

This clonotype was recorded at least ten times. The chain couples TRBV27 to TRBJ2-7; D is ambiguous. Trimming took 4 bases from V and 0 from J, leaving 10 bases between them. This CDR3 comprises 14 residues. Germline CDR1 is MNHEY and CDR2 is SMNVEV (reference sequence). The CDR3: CASSYSQASYEQYF. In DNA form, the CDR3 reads TGTGCCAGCAGTTACAGTCAGGCCTCCTACGAGCAGTACTTC.

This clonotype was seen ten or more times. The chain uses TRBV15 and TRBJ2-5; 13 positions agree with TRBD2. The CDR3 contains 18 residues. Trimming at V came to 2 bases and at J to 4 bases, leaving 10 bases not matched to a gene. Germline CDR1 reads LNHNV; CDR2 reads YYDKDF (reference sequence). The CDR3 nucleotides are TGTGCCACCAGCAGAAAACTAGCGGGGGGGCACCCCCGAGAGACCCAGTACTTC. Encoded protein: CATSRKLAGGHPRETQYF. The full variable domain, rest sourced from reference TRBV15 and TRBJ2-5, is DAMVIQNPRYQVTQFGKPVTLSCSQTLNHNVMYWYQQKSSQAPKLLFHYYDKDFNNEADTPDNFQSRRPNTSFCFLDIRSPGLGDTAMYLCATSRKLAGGHPRETQYFGPGTRLLVL.

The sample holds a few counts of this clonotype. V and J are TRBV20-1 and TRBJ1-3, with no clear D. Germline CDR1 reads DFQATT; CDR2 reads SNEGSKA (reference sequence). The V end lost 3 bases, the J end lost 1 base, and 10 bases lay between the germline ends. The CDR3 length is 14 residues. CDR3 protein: CSARRERSGNTIYF. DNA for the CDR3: TGCAGTGCTAGGAGAGAACGGTCTGGAAACACCATATATTTT.

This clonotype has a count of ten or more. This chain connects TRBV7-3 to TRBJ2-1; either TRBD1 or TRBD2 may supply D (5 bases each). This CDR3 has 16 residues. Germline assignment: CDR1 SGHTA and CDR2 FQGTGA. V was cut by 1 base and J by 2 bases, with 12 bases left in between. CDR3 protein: CASSLSGQGPYNEQFF. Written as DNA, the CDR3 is TGTGCCAGCAGCTTAAGCGGGCAGGGACCCTACAATGAGCAGTTCTTC.